The 18 T cell receptor beta chains listed next were all sequenced from one sample in a study of shared clonotypes between healthy human individuals. Clones were sequenced by immunoSEQ multiplex PCR, and TCRdb holds only the in-frame ones, with some missing. The sample has around 1,000,000 clones, approximately 77% seen once. Sequencing was carried out using memory CD4+ T cells from PBMCs. The sample's subset: CD45RA-negative fraction. The source of these receptors is a man in his late teens or twenties in good health. Some clones in this sample may be carry-over from other donors' samples.

The CDR3 region has the DNA TGCGCCAGCGCGGACCCCGCCTCCTACAATGAGCAGTTCTTC. Residues: CASADPASYNEQFF. This chain links TRBV5-1 with TRBJ2-1; no clear D. V was cut by 7 bases and J by 0 bases, with 11 bases left in between. CDR1 SGHRS and CDR2 YFSETQ come from the germline V gene. This CDR3 region has 14 residues.

On this clone: Other nucleotide sequences from this sample produce the same CDR3. V is TRBV12-5 and J is TRBJ2-5; D perhaps matches TRBD2 (5 bases). Germline V gene lookup returns CDR1 LGHNT and CDR2 FRNRAP. V lost 6 bases to trimming and J lost 5 bases, with 10 bases between them. This CDR3 has 12 amino acids. The CDR3 protein is CASGPGEETQYF. CDR3 nucleotides: TGTGCTAGTGGCCCCGGGGAGGAGACCCAGTACTTC.

This clone showed up just once. The chain joins TRBV9 to TRBJ2-7; possibly TRBD1 for D (7 bases). Trimming stripped 4 bases from V and 2 bases from J, with 16 bases between. The CDR3 runs 15 residues. CDR1 is SGDLS, CDR2 YYNGEE, per germline. CDR3 region: CASSPGGIVAYEQYF. The DNA for the CDR3 is TGTGCCAGCAGCCCAGGGGGGATAGTTGCCTACGAGCAGTACTTC.

J is TRBJ2-5 and V is TRBV7-2, with 7 bases aligning to TRBD2. Per germline, CDR1 SGHTA and CDR2 FQGNSA. With V trimmed by 3 bases and J by 2 bases, 6 bases remained unmatched. The CDR3 has 15 amino acids. This chain's CDR3 is CASSLGLIIQETQYF. The CDR3 DNA sequence: TGTGCCAGCAGCTTGGGACTAATTATTCAAGAGACCCAGTACTTC.

The V gene is TRBV28, the J gene TRBJ2-3; 10 nucleotides align to TRBD1. With V trimmed by 4 bases and J by 6 bases, 13 bases remained unmatched. The CDR3 loop spans 17 amino acids. Germline assignment: CDR1 MDHEN and CDR2 SYDVKM. CDR3 DNA: TGTGCCAGCAGTTCTCCTCCTTCCGGGACAGGGGTGGATACGCAGTATTTT. The encoded protein is CASSSPPSGTGVDTQYF.

This chain links TRBV6-1 with TRBJ1-3; tentative D call: TRBD1 (5 bases). Germline CDR1 reads MNHNS; CDR2 reads SASEGT. Trimming stripped 5 bases from V and 3 bases from J, with 11 bases between. The CDR3 totals 14 residues. CDR3 in amino acids: CASSPQGVGNTIYF. CDR3 DNA sequence: TGTGCCAGCAGTCCGCAGGGTGTTGGAAACACCATATATTTT.

The genes are TRBV10-3 and TRBJ2-3, with a tentative D call TRBD2 (6 bases). The CDR3 totals 16 residues. CDR1 is ENHRY, CDR2 SYGVKD, per germline. The germline V and J ends were trimmed by 2 bases and 8 bases, with 20 bases remaining between them. CDR3 sequence: CAISEDQGRPGVTQYF. Here the CDR3 DNA reads TGTGCCATCAGTGAGGACCAAGGGAGGCCCGGCGTTACGCAGTATTTT.

This clone was seen a few times. The J gene is TRBJ2-3, the V gene TRBV28; D remains unclear. V was clipped by 1 base and J by 0 bases, with 17 bases between them. Germline V lookup: CDR1 MDHEN, CDR2 SYDVKM. This CDR3 comprises 18 residues. The CDR3 region is CASSLSFDFSPSTDTQYF. Written as DNA, the CDR3 is TGTGCCAGCAGTTTATCCTTCGACTTTTCTCCTAGCACAGATACGCAGTATTTT.

CDR3 DNA: TGCGCCAGCAGCGCGGACGGAAACTTTGAAGCTTTCTTT. It translates to CASSADGNFEAFF. This rearrangement joins TRBV5-1 to TRBJ1-1; unclear D gene. The CDR3 is 13 amino acids. The V gene's germline CDR1 is SGHRS and CDR2 YFSETQ. Trimming stripped 4 bases from V and 7 bases from J, with 14 bases between.

In its sample, this clone was seen once. The chain joins TRBV7-9 to TRBJ2-3; 10 positions match TRBD1. Germline CDR1 SEHNR, CDR2 FQNEAQ (reference sequence). Germline trimming cut 1 base from V and 2 bases from J; bases unmatched to any gene: 3. The CDR3 consists of 16 residues. CDR3 sequence: CASSLGDRGATDTQYF. The CDR3 DNA sequence: TGTGCCAGCAGCTTAGGGGACAGGGGCGCCACAGATACGCAGTATTTT.

V is TRBV11-1 and J is TRBJ2-1; the D is unclear. Germline V CDR1 and CDR2: SGHAT, FQDESV (reference sequence). The CDR3 consists of 14 residues. V was clipped by 3 bases and J by 0 bases, with 6 bases between them. Here the CDR3 DNA reads TGTGCCAGCAGCTTTATTAGCTCCTACAATGAGCAGTTCTTC. Translation: CASSFISSYNEQFF.

The chain recombines TRBV7-2 with TRBJ2-1; the match to TRBD1 covers 7 bases. Germline V CDR1 and CDR2: SGHTA, FQGNSA. The V gene end was trimmed by 6 bases and the J gene end by 3 bases; junction bases not matched to a gene: 8. The CDR3 runs 15 residues. The CDR3 reads CASSNRDRVYNEQFF. The CDR3 nucleotides read TGTGCCAGCAGTAACCGGGACAGAGTCTACAATGAGCAGTTCTTC.

V usage is TRBV7-8 and J usage is TRBJ2-5, with D perhaps assigned TRBD1 or TRBD2 (5 bases each). Trimming took off 5 bases at V and 2 bases at J, with 15 bases between the two ends. CDR3 length: 15 amino acids. The germline V gene has CDR1 SGHVS and CDR2 FQNEAQ. The CDR3 region is CASSPRDGLQETQYF. In DNA, the CDR3 is TGTGCCAGCAGCCCACGGGACGGCTTACAAGAGACCCAGTACTTC.

The chain recombines TRBV5-3 with TRBJ1-2, with D possibly being TRBD1 (6 bases). TRBV5-3 is given ORF status, its function remaining uncertain. V lost 1 base to trimming and J lost 4 bases, with 11 bases between them. The CDR3 runs to 14 residues. The CDR3 DNA reads TGTGCCAGAAGCTTGACAGGGTATGGCTATGGCTACACCTTC. As protein: CARSLTGYGYGYTF.

The chain links TRBV2 to TRBJ2-7; weak D call: TRBD1 (6 bases). Per germline, CDR1 SNHLY and CDR2 FYNNEI. V was shortened by 1 base and J by 3 bases, with 13 bases between the two germline ends. The length of the CDR3 is 15 residues. The CDR3 spells CASSEDRGTVYEQYF. The CDR3 DNA is TGTGCCAGCAGTGAAGATAGGGGGACCGTCTACGAGCAGTACTTC.

V usage is TRBV4-2 and J usage is TRBJ1-4, with unresolved D. This CDR3 is built from 16 residues. Germline V gene sequence: CDR1 LGHNA, CDR2 YNFKEQ. The V end was cut by 0 bases, the J end by 6 bases, with 14 bases between. The CDR3, as DNA: TGTGCCAGCAGCCAAGAATTCTGGCAGCGCGATGAAAAACTGTTTTTT. Translating gives CASSQEFWQRDEKLFF.

This clone was observed a single time. The rearrangement links TRBV11-2 to TRBJ1-2; D unresolved. CDR1 is SGHAT and CDR2 is FQNNGV in the germline V gene. CDR3 size: 14 residues. Trimming left V 2 bases short and J 6 bases short, with 13 bases between. The CDR3 here is CASSLIGWENGYTF. The CDR3 DNA reads TGTGCCAGCAGCTTAATCGGGTGGGAGAATGGCTACACCTTC.

This chain joins TRBV19 and TRBJ2-7, with 13 nucleotides matching TRBD2. The CDR3 length is 17 residues. The V gene's germline CDR1 is LNHDA and CDR2 SQIVND (reference sequence). After removal of 5 bases from V and 0 bases from J, the junction contained 7 bases not matched to a gene. The CDR3 loop reads CASSAGLAGWSSYEQYF. DNA of the CDR3: TGTGCCAGTAGTGCGGGACTAGCGGGATGGAGCTCCTACGAGCAGTACTTC.